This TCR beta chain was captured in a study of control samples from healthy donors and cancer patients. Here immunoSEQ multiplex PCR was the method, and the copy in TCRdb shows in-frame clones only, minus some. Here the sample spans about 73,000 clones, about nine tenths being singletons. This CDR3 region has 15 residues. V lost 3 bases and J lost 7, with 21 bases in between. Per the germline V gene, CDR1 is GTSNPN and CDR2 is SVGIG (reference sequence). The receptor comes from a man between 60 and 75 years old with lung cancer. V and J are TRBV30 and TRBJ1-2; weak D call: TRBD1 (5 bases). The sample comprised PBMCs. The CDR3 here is CAWRTDPVGPAGYTF. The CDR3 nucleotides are TGTGCCTGGAGGACAGATCCGGTAGGACCAGCTGGCTACACCTTC.